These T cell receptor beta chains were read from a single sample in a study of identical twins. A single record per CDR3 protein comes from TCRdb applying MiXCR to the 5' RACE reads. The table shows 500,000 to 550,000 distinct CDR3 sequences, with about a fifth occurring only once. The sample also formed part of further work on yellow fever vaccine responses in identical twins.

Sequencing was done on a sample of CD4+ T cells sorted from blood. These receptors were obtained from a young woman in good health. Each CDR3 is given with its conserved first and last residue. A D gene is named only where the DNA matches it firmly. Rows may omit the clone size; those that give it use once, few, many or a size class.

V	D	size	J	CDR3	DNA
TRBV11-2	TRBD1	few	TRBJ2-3	CASSLVGAGTGSTDTQYF	TGTGCCAGCAGCTTAGTAGGTGCCGGGACAGGGAGCACAGATACGCAGTATTTT
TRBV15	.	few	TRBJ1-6	CATSSLNSPLHF	TGTGCCACCAGCAGCCTAAATTCACCCCTCCACTTT
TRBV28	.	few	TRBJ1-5	CASSFVAGRETNQPQHF	TGTGCCAGCAGTTTTGTCGCGGGCAGGGAAACCAATCAGCCCCAGCATTTT
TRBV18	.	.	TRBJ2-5	CASSPPFVRGWETQYF	TGTGCCAGCTCACCACCTTTCGTCAGGGGCTGGGAGACCCAGTACTTC
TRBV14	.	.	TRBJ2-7	CASSHRGLYEQYF	TGTGCCAGCAGCCACCGGGGCCTTTACGAGCAGTACTTC
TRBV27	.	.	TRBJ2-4	CASSLLSQGLAKNIQYF	TGTGCCAGCAGTTTATTGTCGCAGGGACTAGCCAAAAACATTCAGTACTTC
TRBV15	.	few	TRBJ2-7	CATSRQGGYEQYF	TGTGCCACCAGCAGACAGGGGGGCTACGAGCAGTACTTC
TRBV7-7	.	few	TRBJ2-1	CASSLSYAGPNEQFF	TGTGCCAGCAGCTTAAGCTACGCAGGGCCCAATGAGCAGTTCTTC
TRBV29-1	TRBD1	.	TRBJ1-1	CSARGVENTEAFF	TGCAGCGCCAGGGGGGTTGAGAACACTGAAGCTTTCTTT
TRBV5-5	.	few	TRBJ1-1	CASSPGVLLNTEAFF	TGTGCCAGCAGCCCGGGGGTTTTGTTGAACACTGAAGCTTTCTTT
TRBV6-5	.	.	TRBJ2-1	CASSYLDSRGNEQFF	TGTGCCAGCAGTTACCTCGATTCTAGGGGGAATGAGCAGTTCTTC
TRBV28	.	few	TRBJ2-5	CASSSLLRETQYF	TGTGCCAGCAGTTCTTTGCTCAGAGAGACCCAGTACTTC
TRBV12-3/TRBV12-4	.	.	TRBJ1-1	CASRGLPEGTEAFF	TGTGCCAGCAGGGGACTGCCCGAGGGTACTGAAGCTTTCTTT
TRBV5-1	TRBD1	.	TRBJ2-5	CASSAGQGPGETQYF	TGCGCCAGCAGCGCGGGACAGGGGCCCGGGGAGACCCAGTACTTC
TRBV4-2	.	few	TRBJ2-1	CASSQELRSNEQFF	TGTGCCAGCAGCCAAGAACTGCGCAGCAACGAGCAGTTCTTC
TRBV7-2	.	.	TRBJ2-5	CASSFTGQRETQYF	TGTGCCAGCAGTTTTACGGGGCAGCGGGAGACCCAGTACTTC
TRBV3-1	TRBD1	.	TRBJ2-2	CASSWGQGPRTGELFF	TGTGCCAGCAGCTGGGGACAGGGCCCGCGGACCGGGGAGCTGTTTTTT
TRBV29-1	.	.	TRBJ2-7	CSVEDRAGSVGQYF	TGCAGCGTTGAAGATCGGGCGGGGTCCGTTGGGCAGTACTTC
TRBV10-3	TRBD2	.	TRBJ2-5	CAITDLAGGPRETQYF	TGTGCCATCACCGACCTAGCGGGAGGGCCTAGGGAGACCCAGTACTTC
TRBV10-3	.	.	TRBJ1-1	CAITETGGAYTEAFF	TGTGCCATCACCGAAACGGGGGGGGCATACACTGAAGCTTTCTTT
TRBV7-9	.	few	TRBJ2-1	CASSSPGRYEQFF	TGTGCCAGCAGCTCCCCGGGTCGGTATGAGCAGTTCTTC
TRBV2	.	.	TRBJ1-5	CASSGEGNQPQHF	TGTGCCAGCAGCGGGGAAGGAAATCAGCCCCAGCATTTT
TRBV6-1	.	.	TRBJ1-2	CASNEGLANYGYTF	TGTGCCAGCAACGAGGGGTTAGCTAACTATGGCTACACCTTC
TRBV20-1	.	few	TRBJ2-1	CSARGLARYNEQFF	TGCAGTGCTAGGGGCCTAGCGAGATACAATGAGCAGTTCTTC
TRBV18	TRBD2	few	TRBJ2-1	CASSTLAGSANEQFF	TGTGCCAGCTCAACTCTAGCGGGGTCTGCCAATGAGCAGTTCTTC
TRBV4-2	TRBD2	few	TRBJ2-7	CASSQEAASGKYEQYF	TGTGCCAGCAGCCAAGAGGCGGCTAGCGGGAAGTACGAGCAGTACTTC
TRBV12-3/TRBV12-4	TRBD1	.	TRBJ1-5	CASSPRTGSQPQHF	TGTGCCAGCAGTCCCAGGACAGGGTCTCAGCCCCAGCATTTT
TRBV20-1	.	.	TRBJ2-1	CSARGVGGPYNEQFF	TGCAGTGCTAGAGGGGTGGGGGGCCCCTACAATGAGCAGTTCTTC
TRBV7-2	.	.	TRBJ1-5	CASSLVSGERNQPQHF	TGTGCCAGCAGCTTAGTCTCCGGGGAGCGCAATCAGCCCCAGCATTTT
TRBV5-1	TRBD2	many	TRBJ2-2	CASSPTGSGRILSTGELFF	TGCGCCAGCAGCCCCACGGGGAGCGGGAGAATCTTATCCACCGGGGAGCTGTTTTTT
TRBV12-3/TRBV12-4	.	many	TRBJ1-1	CASSMNTEAFF	TGTGCCAGCAGTATGAACACTGAAGCTTTCTTT
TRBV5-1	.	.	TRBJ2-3	CASSLVPGVTTDTQYF	TGCGCCAGCAGCTTGGTTCCGGGGGTGACCACAGATACGCAGTATTTT
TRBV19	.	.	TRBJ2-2	CASSNRENTGELFF	TGTGCCAGTAGCAACAGGGAGAACACCGGGGAGCTGTTTTTT
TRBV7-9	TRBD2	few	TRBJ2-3	CASSPPGLADTDTQYF	TGTGCCAGCAGCCCCCCGGGACTAGCGGACACAGATACGCAGTATTTT
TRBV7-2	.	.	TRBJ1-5	CASSLATTSNQPQHF	TGTGCCAGCAGCTTAGCGACCACTAGCAATCAGCCCCAGCATTTT
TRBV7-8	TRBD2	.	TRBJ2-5	CASSPEGGGAGETQYF	TGTGCCAGCAGCCCCGAAGGCGGGGGGGCAGGGGAGACCCAGTACTTC
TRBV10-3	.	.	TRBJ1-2	CAISVQGANYGYTF	TGTGCCATCAGTGTTCAGGGCGCAAACTATGGCTACACCTTC
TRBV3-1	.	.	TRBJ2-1	CASSPDSRNEQFF	TGTGCCAGCAGCCCAGACTCGCGGAATGAGCAGTTCTTC
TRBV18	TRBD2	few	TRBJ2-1	CASSPRLAGDHNEQFF	TGTGCCAGCTCACCACGTCTAGCGGGAGACCACAATGAGCAGTTCTTC
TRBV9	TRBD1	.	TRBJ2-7	CASSVEGQGSYEQYF	TGTGCCAGCAGCGTAGAAGGACAGGGTTCCTACGAGCAGTACTTC
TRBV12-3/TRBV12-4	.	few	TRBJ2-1	CASSFMDEQFF	TGTGCCAGCAGTTTTATGGATGAGCAGTTCTTC
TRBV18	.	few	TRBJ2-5	CASSPPRGAGETQYF	TGTGCCAGCTCACCACCGAGGGGGGCCGGAGAGACCCAGTACTTC
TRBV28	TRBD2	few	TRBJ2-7	CASSLWGVAGSYEQYF	TGTGCCAGCAGTTTATGGGGGGTAGCGGGGTCCTACGAGCAGTACTTC
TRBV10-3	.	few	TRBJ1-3	CAISAAVSGNTIYF	TGTGCCATCAGTGCGGCAGTCTCTGGAAACACCATATATTTT
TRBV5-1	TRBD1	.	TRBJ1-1	CASNPGAGGTEAFF	TGCGCCAGTAACCCTGGGGCAGGGGGCACTGAAGCTTTCTTT